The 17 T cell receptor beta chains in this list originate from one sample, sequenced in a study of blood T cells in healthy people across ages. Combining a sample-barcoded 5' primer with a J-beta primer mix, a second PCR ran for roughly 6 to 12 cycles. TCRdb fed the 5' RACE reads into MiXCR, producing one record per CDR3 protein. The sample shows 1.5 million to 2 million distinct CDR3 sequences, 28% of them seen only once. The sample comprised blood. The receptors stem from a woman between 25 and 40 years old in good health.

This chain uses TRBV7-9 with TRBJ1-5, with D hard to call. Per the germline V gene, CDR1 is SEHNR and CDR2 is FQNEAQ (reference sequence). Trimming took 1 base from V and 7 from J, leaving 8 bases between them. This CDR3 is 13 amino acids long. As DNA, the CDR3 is TGTGCCAGCAGCTTAGATGAGGACCAGCCCCAGCATTTT. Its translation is CASSLDEDQPQHF.

The CDR3 bases are TGCGCCAGCAGTGGCCTAGCGGGGACCAATGAGCAGTTCTTC. It yields the protein CASSGLAGTNEQFF. The rearrangement joins TRBV5-1 to TRBJ2-1; 9 bases match TRBD2. CDR1 and CDR2 (germline): SGHRS, YFSETQ. The ends lost 5 bases at V and 6 bases at J; junction bases unmatched: 6. The CDR3 sequence is 14 residues long.

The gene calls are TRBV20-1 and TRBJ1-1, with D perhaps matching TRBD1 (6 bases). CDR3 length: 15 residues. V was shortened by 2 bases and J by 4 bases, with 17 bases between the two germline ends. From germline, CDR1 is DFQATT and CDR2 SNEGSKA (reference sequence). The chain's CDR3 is CSARSEDSSGTEAFF. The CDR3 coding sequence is TGCAGTGCTAGATCCGAGGACAGCTCGGGCACTGAAGCTTTCTTT.

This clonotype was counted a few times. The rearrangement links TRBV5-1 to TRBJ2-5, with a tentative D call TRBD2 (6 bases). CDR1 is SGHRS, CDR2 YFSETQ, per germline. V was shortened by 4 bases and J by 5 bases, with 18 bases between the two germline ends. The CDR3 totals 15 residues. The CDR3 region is CASSPRYVRGETQYF. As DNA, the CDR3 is TGCGCCAGCAGCCCGCGTTATGTCCGGGGGGAGACCCAGTACTTC. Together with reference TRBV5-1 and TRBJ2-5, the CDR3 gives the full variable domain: KAGVTQTPRYLIKTRGQQVTLSCSPISGHRSVSWYQQTPGQGLQFLFEYFSETQRNKGNFPGRFSGRQFSNSRSEMNVSTLELGDSALYLCASSPRYVRGETQYFGPGTRLLVL.

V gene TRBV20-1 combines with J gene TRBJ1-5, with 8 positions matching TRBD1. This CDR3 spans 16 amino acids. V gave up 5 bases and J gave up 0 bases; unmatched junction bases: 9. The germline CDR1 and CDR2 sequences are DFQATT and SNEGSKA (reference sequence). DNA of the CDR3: TGCAGTGCTGGGGGAGGACAGGGAATTAGCAATCAGCCCCAGCATTTT. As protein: CSAGGGQGISNQPQHF.

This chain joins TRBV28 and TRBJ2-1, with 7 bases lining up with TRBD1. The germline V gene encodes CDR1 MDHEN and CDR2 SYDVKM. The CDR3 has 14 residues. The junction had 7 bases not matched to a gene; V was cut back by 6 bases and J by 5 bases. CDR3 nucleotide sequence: TGTGCCAGCAGCGCCCTCGACAGGGACAATGAGCAGTTCTTC. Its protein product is CASSALDRDNEQFF.

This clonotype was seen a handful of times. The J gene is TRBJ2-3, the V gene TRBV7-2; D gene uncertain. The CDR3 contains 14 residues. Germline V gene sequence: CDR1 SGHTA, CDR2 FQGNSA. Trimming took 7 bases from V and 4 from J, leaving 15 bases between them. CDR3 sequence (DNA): TGTGCCAGCATGGGCTCCAGTTCATCAGATACGCAGTATTTT. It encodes CASMGSSSSDTQYF.

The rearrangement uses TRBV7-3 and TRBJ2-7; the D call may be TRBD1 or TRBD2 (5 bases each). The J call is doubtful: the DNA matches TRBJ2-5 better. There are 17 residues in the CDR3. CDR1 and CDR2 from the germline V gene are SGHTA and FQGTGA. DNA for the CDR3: TGTGCCAGCAGCGCCCTTGGGAGTAGGATGGGGGTGGAGACCCAGTACTTC. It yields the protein CASSALGSRMGVETQYF.

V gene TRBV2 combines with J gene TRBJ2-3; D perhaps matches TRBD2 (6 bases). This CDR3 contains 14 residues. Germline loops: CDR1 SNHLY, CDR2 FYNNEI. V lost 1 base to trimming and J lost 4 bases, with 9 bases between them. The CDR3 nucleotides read TGTGCCAGCAGTGAAGTGACTAGAGCAGATACGCAGTATTTT. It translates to CASSEVTRADTQYF.

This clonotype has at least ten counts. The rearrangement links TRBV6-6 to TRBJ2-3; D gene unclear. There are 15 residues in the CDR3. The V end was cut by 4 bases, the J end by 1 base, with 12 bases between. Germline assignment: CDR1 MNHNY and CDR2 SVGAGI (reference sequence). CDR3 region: CASSFDPGRTDTQYF. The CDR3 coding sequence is TGTGCCAGCAGTTTCGACCCGGGTCGCACAGATACGCAGTATTTT.

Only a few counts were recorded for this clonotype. CDR3 bases: TGTGCCAGCAGTATCCGTGGGGGTAGCTCCTACAATGAGCAGTTCTTC. Amino acid sequence: CASSIRGGSSYNEQFF. The chain combines TRBV25-1 with TRBJ2-1; possibly TRBD1 or TRBD2 for D (5 bases each). Germline V gene sequence: CDR1 MGHDK, CDR2 SYGVNS. This CDR3 contains 16 residues. V was clipped by 5 bases and J by 0 bases, with 14 bases between them.

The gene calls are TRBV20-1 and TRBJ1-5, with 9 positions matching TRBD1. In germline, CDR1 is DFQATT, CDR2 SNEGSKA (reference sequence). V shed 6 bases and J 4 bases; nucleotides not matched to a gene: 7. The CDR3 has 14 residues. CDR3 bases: TGCAGTGCCCGGGACAGGGTTGGTAATCAGCCCCAGCATTTT. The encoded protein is CSARDRVGNQPQHF.

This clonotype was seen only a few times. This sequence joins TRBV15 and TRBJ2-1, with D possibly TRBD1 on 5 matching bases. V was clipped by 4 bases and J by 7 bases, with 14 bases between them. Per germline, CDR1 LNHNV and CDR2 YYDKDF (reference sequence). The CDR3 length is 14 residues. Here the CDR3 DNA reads TGTGCCACCAGCAAGGGTCCGGCAGGGAATGAGCAGTTCTTC. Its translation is CATSKGPAGNEQFF.

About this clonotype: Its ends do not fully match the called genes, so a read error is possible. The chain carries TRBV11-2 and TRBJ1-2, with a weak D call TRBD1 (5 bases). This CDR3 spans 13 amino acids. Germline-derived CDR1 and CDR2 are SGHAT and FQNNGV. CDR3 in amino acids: CASGFRANYGYTF. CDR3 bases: TGTGCCAGCGGCTTCAGGGCTAACTATGGCTACACCTTC.

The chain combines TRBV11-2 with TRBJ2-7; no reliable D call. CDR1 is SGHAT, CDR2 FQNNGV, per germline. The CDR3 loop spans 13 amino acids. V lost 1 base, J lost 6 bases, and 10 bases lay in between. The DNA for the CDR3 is TGTGCCAGCAGCTTAGGGCCTCAGACCGAGCAGTACTTC. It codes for CASSLGPQTEQYF.

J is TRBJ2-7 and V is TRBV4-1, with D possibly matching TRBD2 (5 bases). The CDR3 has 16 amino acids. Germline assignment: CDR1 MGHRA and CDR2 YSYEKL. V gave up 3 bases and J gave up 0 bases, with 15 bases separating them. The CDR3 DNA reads TGCGCCAGCAGCCAGCCCCTAGCTAAGAGCTCCTACGAGCAGTACTTC. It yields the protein CASSQPLAKSSYEQYF.

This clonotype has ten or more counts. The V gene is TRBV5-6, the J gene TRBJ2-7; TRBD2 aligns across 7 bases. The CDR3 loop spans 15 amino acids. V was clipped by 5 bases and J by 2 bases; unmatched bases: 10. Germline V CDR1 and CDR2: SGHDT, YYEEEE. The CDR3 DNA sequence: TGTGCCAGCAGTTCTTGGACTAGACGTCCCTACGAGCAGTACTTC. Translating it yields CASSSWTRRPYEQYF.